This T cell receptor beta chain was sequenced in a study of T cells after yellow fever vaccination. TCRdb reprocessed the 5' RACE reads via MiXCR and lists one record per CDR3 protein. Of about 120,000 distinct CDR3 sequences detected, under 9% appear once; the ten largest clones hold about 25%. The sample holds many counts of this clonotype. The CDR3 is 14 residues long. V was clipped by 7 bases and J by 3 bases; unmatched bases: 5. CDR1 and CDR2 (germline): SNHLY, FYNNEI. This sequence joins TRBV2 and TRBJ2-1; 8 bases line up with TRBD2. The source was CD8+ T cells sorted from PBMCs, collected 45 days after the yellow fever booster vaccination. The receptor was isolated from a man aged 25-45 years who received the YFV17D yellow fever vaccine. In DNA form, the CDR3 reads TGTGCCAGCACGGACGGGAGGGTCTACAATGAGCAGTTCTTC. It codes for CASTDGRVYNEQFF.